The 24 T cell receptor beta chains below were found in one sample sequenced in a study of Ad26.COV2.S vaccination and SARS-CoV-2 variants. Profiling relied on immunoSEQ multiplex PCR, and the TCRdb table lists in-frame clones only, not all of them. The sample lists approximately 340,000 clones, 92% seen once, with about 3.9% in the top ten. Sequenced here: peripheral blood, sampled after recovery from COVID-19. All receptors come from a human donor who had recovered from COVID-19.

V is TRBV4-1 and J is TRBJ1-5, with no clear D. Germline loops: CDR1 MGHRA, CDR2 YSYEKL. V lost 2 bases and J lost 4, with 12 bases in between. The CDR3 has 15 residues. The CDR3 DNA sequence: TGCGCCAGCAGCCAATCGCAAGAGGGTAATCAGCCCCAGCATTTT. It yields the protein CASSQSQEGNQPQHF.

This rearrangement joins TRBV9 to TRBJ2-5; 7 nucleotides match TRBD2. Trimming at V came to 0 bases and at J to 2 bases, leaving 4 bases not matched to a gene. The germline V gene has CDR1 SGDLS and CDR2 YYNGEE. The CDR3 consists of 15 residues. The CDR3: CASSVGGSTQETQYF. Here the CDR3 DNA reads TGTGCCAGCAGCGTAGGCGGGAGTACGCAAGAGACCCAGTACTTC. Full variable domain (remainder filled in from reference TRBV9 and TRBJ2-5): DSGVTQTPKHLITATGQRVTLRCSPRSGDLSVYWYQQSLDQGLQFLIQYYNGEERAKGNILERFSAQQFPDLHSELNLSSLELGDSALYFCASSVGGSTQETQYFGPGTRLLVL.

This clone showed up just once. This chain connects TRBV12-3 or TRBV12-4 to TRBJ2-3, with D perhaps matching TRBD1 (5 bases). V was cut by 3 bases and J by 4 bases, with 8 bases left in between. The CDR3 is 13 amino acids. CDR3 nucleotide sequence: TGTGCCAGCAGTTTCAGGGCTGCAGATACGCAGTATTTT. Translating gives CASSFRAADTQYF.

The DNA for the CDR3 is TGTGCCAGTAGTCCCCCCAAGCGGGGGGTGGGAGATACGCAGTATTTT. The encoded protein is CASSPPKRGVGDTQYF. This sequence joins TRBV19 and TRBJ2-3; TRBD2 matches 9 bases. Germline V gene data show CDR1 as LNHDA and CDR2 as SQIVND (reference sequence). The ends lost 5 bases at V and 5 bases at J; junction bases unmatched: 11. This CDR3 spans 16 amino acids.

The J gene is TRBJ2-7, the V gene TRBV5-1, with 9 bases aligning to TRBD1. The germline V gene encodes CDR1 SGHRS and CDR2 YFSETQ. Trimming cost V 4 bases and J 5 bases; bases outside gene matches: 4. The CDR3 contains 13 residues. The CDR3 loop reads CASSPGQGHEQYF. The CDR3 region has the DNA TGCGCCAGCAGCCCGGGACAGGGCCACGAGCAGTACTTC.

This clone was observed a few times. The chain links TRBV3-1 (or the pseudogene TRBV3-2) to TRBJ1-2; tentatively, D is TRBD1 (5 bases). This CDR3 is built from 13 residues. V dropped 5 bases and J dropped 4 bases, with 11 bases sitting between them. The germline V gene encodes CDR1 LGHDT and CDR2 YNNKEL (reference sequence). The DNA for the CDR3 is TGTGCCAGCAGCATGGACACAGCCTATGGCTACACCTTC. It is translated as CASSMDTAYGYTF.

This clone has a single count. V gene TRBV2 combines with J gene TRBJ2-1; a possible D gene is TRBD2 (7 bases). From germline, CDR1 is SNHLY and CDR2 FYNNEI. Trimming cost V 6 bases and J 6 bases, with 18 bases left between them. The CDR3 extends over 15 amino acids. Here the CDR3 reads CASSVGGVAGNEQFF. CDR3 nucleotides: TGTGCCAGCAGCGTAGGGGGGGTGGCGGGCAATGAGCAGTTCTTC.

This chain uses TRBV5-5 with TRBJ2-5; a weak D match, TRBD1 (6 bases). The CDR3 totals 15 residues. Trimming took off 0 bases at V and 4 bases at J, with 13 bases between the two ends. Germline-derived CDR1 and CDR2 are SGHKS and YYEKEE (reference sequence). The CDR3 region has the DNA TGTGCCAGCAGCTTGGCTCCAGGGGCCGTAGAGACCCAGTACTTC. Translated: CASSLAPGAVETQYF.

The chain links TRBV10-3 to TRBJ2-7; 7 bases match TRBD2. J was trimmed by 3 bases and V by 6 bases; bases with no gene match: 5. Germline V gene data show CDR1 as ENHRY and CDR2 as SYGVKD. This CDR3 spans 13 amino acids. The CDR3 bases are TGTGCCATCAGCCCCCGGGACTACTACGAGCAGTACTTC. It encodes CAISPRDYYEQYF.

The J gene is TRBJ2-7, the V gene TRBV2, with D perhaps matching TRBD2 (6 bases). Germline lookup yields CDR1 SNHLY and CDR2 FYNNEI. V lost 4 bases and J lost 2, with 12 bases in between. CDR3 size: 14 residues. CDR3 residues: CASSGGTATYEQYF. Written as DNA, the CDR3 is TGTGCCAGCAGTGGTGGGACTGCAACCTACGAGCAGTACTTC.

The chain recombines TRBV10-3 with TRBJ1-2, with a tentative D call TRBD1 (6 bases). The germline gives CDR1 ENHRY, CDR2 SYGVKD. The CDR3 runs to 13 residues. V was clipped by 4 bases and J by 8 bases, with 14 bases between them. CDR3 nucleotides: TGTGCCATCAGTGGTGTGGGGGCAGGGGGCTACACCTTC. Translation: CAISGVGAGGYTF.

The chain couples TRBV13 to TRBJ1-1; D call uncertain. The CDR3 totals 14 residues. Trimming took 5 bases from V and 4 from J, leaving 14 bases between them. Germline-derived CDR1 and CDR2 are PRHDT and FYEKMQ (reference sequence). In DNA form, the CDR3 reads TGTGCCAGCAGCCCGTTTGTTGGAGGCACTGAAGCTTTCTTT. It encodes CASSPFVGGTEAFF.

The J gene is TRBJ2-3, the V gene TRBV5-8, with D unclear. CDR3 length: 14 amino acids. Germline-derived CDR1 and CDR2 are SGHTS and YDEGEE. Trimming took off 4 bases at V and 1 base at J, with 10 bases between the two ends. The CDR3, as DNA: TGTGCCAGCAGCGACCCCCCGGGCACAGATACGCAGTATTTT. Protein: CASSDPPGTDTQYF.

The chain employs TRBV6-6 and TRBJ1-2; 7 nucleotides line up with TRBD1. V lost 1 base to trimming and J lost 5 bases; unmatched junction nucleotides: 10. CDR3 length: 16 amino acids. CDR1 and CDR2 from the germline V gene are MNHNY and SVGAGI (reference sequence). The CDR3 is CASSYFRQGGKYGYTF. In nucleotides, the CDR3 is TGTGCCAGCAGTTACTTCAGACAGGGTGGCAAGTATGGCTACACCTTC.

The rearrangement joins TRBV5-1 to TRBJ1-2; D is undetermined. V lost 0 bases and J lost 8, with 11 bases in between. CDR3 size: 13 residues. CDR1 is SGHRS, CDR2 YFSETQ, per germline. The CDR3 DNA is TGCGCCAGCAGCTTGGCTGGCCAAGACGGCTACACCTTC. This translates into CASSLAGQDGYTF.

The chain carries TRBV29-1 and TRBJ2-1; D is ambiguous. Per the germline V gene, CDR1 is SQVTM and CDR2 is ANQGSEA. The CDR3 loop spans 11 amino acids. Trimming stripped 0 bases from V and 12 bases from J, with 9 bases between. The CDR3: CSVEDPPVQFF. Here the CDR3 DNA reads TGCAGCGTTGAAGACCCCCCCGTGCAGTTCTTC.

The CDR3 nucleotides read TGTGCCAGCAGCCATCTCGGTGGCTACACCTTC. Protein sequence: CASSHLGGYTF. The chain couples TRBV3-1 (or the pseudogene TRBV3-2) to TRBJ1-2; no firm D call. CDR1 is LGHDT, CDR2 YNNKEL, per germline (reference sequence). The CDR3 sequence is 11 residues long. With 3 bases removed from V and 7 bases from J, the gap between germline ends came to 6 bases.

This sequence joins TRBV19 and TRBJ2-7; D possibly matches TRBD1 or TRBD2 (5 bases each). Deletions cut 5 bases from V and 6 bases from J, with 8 bases between. Looked up from germline, CDR1 is LNHDA and CDR2 is SQIVND (reference sequence). CDR3 length: 11 amino acids. The CDR3 is CASSEGTEQYF. DNA of the CDR3: TGTGCCAGTAGTGAGGGGACCGAGCAGTACTTC.

This rearrangement joins TRBV4-3 to TRBJ2-5, with TRBD2 matching 9 bases. With V trimmed by 0 bases and J by 3 bases, 5 bases remained unmatched. Per germline, CDR1 LGHNA and CDR2 YSLEER. The length of the CDR3 is 16 residues. The CDR3 nucleotides are TGCGCCAGCAGCCAAGATAGGCTAGCGGGGAAAGAGACCCAGTACTTC. This sequence encodes CASSQDRLAGKETQYF.

This chain joins TRBV25-1 and TRBJ2-1, with 7 positions matching TRBD2. The germline gives CDR1 MGHDK, CDR2 SYGVNS. This CDR3 contains 15 residues. V shed 4 bases, J shed 0 bases, and the junction held 3 bases outside the gene matches. CDR3: CASSGGGSSYNEQFF. The DNA of the CDR3 is TGTGCCAGCAGTGGGGGGGGGAGCTCCTACAATGAGCAGTTCTTC.

Remarks on this clone: Other DNA sequences in the same sample also yield this CDR3. The chain couples TRBV19 to TRBJ2-5, with D perhaps TRBD2 (5 bases). V shed 3 bases and J shed 4 bases, with 6 bases lying between them. Germline lookup yields CDR1 LNHDA and CDR2 SQIVND (reference sequence). CDR3 length equals 12 residues. The CDR3 DNA reads as TGTGCCAGTAGTATGGCGGGAGAGACCCAGTACTTC. Its protein is CASSMAGETQYF.

The DNA of the CDR3 is TGTGCCAGCAGCCCGGGACTAGCGGTCACCGGGGAGCTGTTTTTT. It translates to CASSPGLAVTGELFF. The chain recombines TRBV14 with TRBJ2-2, with 11 bases that match TRBD2. V was clipped by 4 bases and J by 4 bases; unmatched bases: 2. The CDR3 is 15 amino acids. Per germline, CDR1 SGHDN and CDR2 FVKESK. Using reference TRBV14 and TRBJ2-2 for the parts outside the CDR3, the full variable domain is EAGVTQFPSHSVIEKGQTVTLRCDPISGHDNLYWYRRVMGKEIKFLLHFVKESKQDESGMPNNRFLAERTGGTYSTLKVQPAELEDSGVYFCASSPGLAVTGELFFGEGSRLTVL.

In this sample, this clone turned up once. This chain links TRBV23-1 with TRBJ1-5; 7 bases agree with TRBD1. TRBV23-1 is identified as an open reading frame with a role that is uncertain. The CDR3 has 17 amino acids. V gave up 0 bases and J gave up 7 bases; unmatched junction bases: 12. The CDR3 protein is CASSQSKVGGVGQPQHF. CDR3 in DNA: TGCGCCAGCAGTCAATCGAAGGTAGGGGGCGTGGGGCAGCCCCAGCATTTT.

V and J are TRBV6-4 and TRBJ2-3, with D hard to call. The CDR3 loop spans 14 amino acids. Per germline, CDR1 MRHNA and CDR2 SNTAGT. The ends were cut back, 6 bases at V and 0 bases at J, with 10 bases in the middle. The CDR3 nucleotides read TGTGCCAGCAGAGTAGAGTATAGCACAGATACGCAGTATTTT. This codes for CASRVEYSTDTQYF.